Only a few counts were recorded for the clone carrying this T cell receptor (beta chain). Its specificity is not known. The germline CDR1 and CDR2 sequences are SNHLY and FYNNEI. CDR3 length: 15 residues. The V and J ends lost 2 bases and 2 bases respectively, with 9 bases between them. Treatment here: oral pan-JAK inhibitor, 5-10 mg twice daily. This sample is drawn from a study of CD8+ T cells in alopecia areata. Study-level points and caveats: Sequenced scalp T cells also include alphabeta T cells resident in normal skin. Many expanded lesional clones persisted in scalp and blood during tofacitinib treatment.

RNA was isolated and reverse transcribed to cDNA, the sequencing template. Libraries were prepared by immunoSEQ multiplex PCR; TCRdb keeps only in-frame clonotypes and omits some of them. The sample contains 150,000 to 200,000 clones, 40% to 65% of which appear only once. The specimen was CD8+ T cells sorted from blood, collected at roughly week 52, from a patient treated with tofacitinib. The V call is TRBV2, the J call TRBJ2-2; D not resolved. The origin of this receptor is a human donor with alopecia areata. This chain's CDR3 is CASSERGVNTGELFF. The CDR3 DNA reads as TGTGCCAGCAGTGAACGTGGGGTAAACACCGGGGAGCTGTTTTTT.